What follows are 2 T cell receptor beta chains derived from one specimen sequenced in a study of T-cell memory formation after mild COVID-19. Using its own MiXCR run on the 5' RACE reads, TCRdb lists one record per CDR3 protein. The sample holds approximately 240,000 distinct CDR3 sequences, roughly 17% seen once. Sequenced sample: PBMCs or a T cell subset sorted from them (not recorded which). These receptor sequences come from a man younger than 30 who had mild COVID-19 (a few samples of this study predate the infection). Cell type and time point are not known.

A remark on this clonotype: At one end, the junction sequence differs from germline, possibly due to a read error. The chain recombines TRBV7-9 with TRBJ1-5; D ambiguous. The CDR3 extends over 17 amino acids. Looked up from germline, CDR1 is SEHNR and CDR2 is FQNEAQ (reference sequence). The CDR3 reads CASSSVGRNYSNHPQHF. In DNA, the CDR3 is TGTGCCAGCAGCTCCGTAGGGAGAAATTATAGCAATCATCCCCAGCATTTT.

This clonotype was detected only once. V gene TRBV27 combines with J gene TRBJ2-1; unclear D gene. This CDR3 region has 13 residues. V lost 2 bases to trimming and J lost 9 bases, with 11 bases between them. CDR1 is MNHEY, CDR2 SMNVEV, per germline (reference sequence). DNA of the CDR3: TGTGCCAGCAGTTTAAGATTCGATGGTGAGCAGTTCTTC. Translating it yields CASSLRFDGEQFF.